Presented here are 15 T cell receptor beta chains from one specimen sequenced in a study of T cell clones after liver transplantation. Clones were sequenced by immunoSEQ multiplex PCR, and TCRdb holds only the in-frame ones, with some missing. Of 45,000 to 60,000 clones in the sample, approximately 84% are singletons; the top ten hold around 7.8%. Sequences were derived from CD4+ T cells from blood, sampled before liver transplant. The receptors here all came from a human donor who received a liver transplant.

The chain links TRBV7-3 to TRBJ2-6; D gene uncertain. Trimming took 4 bases from V and 0 from J, leaving 10 bases between them. Germline V lookup: CDR1 SGHTA, CDR2 FQGTGA. This CDR3 region has 16 residues. This CDR3 is CASSSVTISGANVLTF. The CDR3 DNA sequence: TGTGCCAGCAGCTCAGTGACGATCTCTGGGGCCAACGTCCTGACTTTC. Supplemented by reference TRBV7-3 and TRBJ2-6, the full variable domain reads GAGVSQTPSNKVTEKGKYVELRCDPISGHTALYWYRQSLGQGPEFLIYFQGTGAADDSGLPNDRFFAVRPEGSVSTLKIQRTERGDSAVYLCASSSVTISGANVLTFGAGSRLTVL.

The CDR3 sequence: CASSTPYEQYF. The CDR3 nucleotides read TGTGCCAGTAGTACCCCCTACGAGCAGTACTTC. The chain couples TRBV19 to TRBJ2-7, with no clear D. CDR3 length: 11 amino acids. V was shortened by 4 bases and J by 2 bases, with 3 bases between the two germline ends. The germline gives CDR1 LNHDA, CDR2 SQIVND (reference sequence).

The genes are TRBV5-6 and TRBJ1-1; weak D call: TRBD1 (5 bases). Germline lookup yields CDR1 SGHDT and CDR2 YYEEEE. V shed 2 bases and J shed 5 bases, with 13 bases lying between them. The CDR3 is 14 amino acids. The DNA for the CDR3 is TGTGCCAGCAGCTTATCAGGGAGCGGGACTGAAGCTTTCTTT. This gives the protein CASSLSGSGTEAFF.

The V and J genes are TRBV29-1 and TRBJ1-4; the match to TRBD1 covers 10 bases. This CDR3 has 14 residues. Trimming cost V 6 bases and J 7 bases; bases outside gene matches: 8. Germline CDR1 and CDR2: SQVTM and ANQGSEA. CDR3 coding DNA: TGCAGCGTCCGTGATAGGACAGGGGGTGAAAAACTGTTTTTT. It encodes CSVRDRTGGEKLFF.

The chain joins TRBV6-4 to TRBJ2-7; perhaps TRBD1 as D (5 bases). V lost 9 bases and J 5 bases, leaving 20 bases between the germline ends. Germline V gives CDR1 MRHNA, CDR2 SNTAGT. This CDR3 contains 14 residues. CDR3: CASISRQHRNEQYF. CDR3 coding DNA: TGTGCCAGTATTTCTCGACAGCACCGCAACGAGCAGTACTTC.

The chain employs TRBV9 and TRBJ1-3; D gene ambiguous. CDR3 length equals 18 residues. V was trimmed by 0 bases and J by 0 bases, leaving 16 bases between them. Per germline, CDR1 SGDLS and CDR2 YYNGEE. The CDR3 loop is CASSVDPTTEFSGNTIYF. The CDR3 nucleotides read TGTGCCAGCAGCGTAGACCCCACAACAGAATTCTCTGGAAACACCATATATTTT.

The rearrangement uses TRBV6-5 and TRBJ2-7; tentatively, D is TRBD2 (6 bases). CDR3 size: 14 residues. Germline CDR1 reads MNHEY; CDR2 reads SVGAGI. The V and J ends lost 5 bases and 6 bases respectively, with 17 bases between them. CDR3 sequence (DNA): TGTGCCAGCAGTCCACGGGACCTCGGGGGCGAGCAGTACTTC. Amino acid sequence: CASSPRDLGGEQYF.

The V gene is TRBV5-1, the J gene TRBJ2-3; no firm D call. Deletions cut 0 bases from V and 2 bases from J, with 10 bases between. CDR1 is SGHRS, CDR2 YFSETQ, per germline. The CDR3 loop spans 15 amino acids. This chain's CDR3 is CASSLEGFPTDTQYF. Here the CDR3 DNA reads TGCGCCAGCAGCTTGGAGGGTTTCCCCACAGATACGCAGTATTTT.

The rearrangement links TRBV7-2 to TRBJ1-3; 9 bases fit TRBD1. Germline CDR1 SGHTA, CDR2 FQGNSA. The CDR3 is 17 amino acids. After removal of 4 bases from V and 0 bases from J, the junction contained 7 bases not matched to a gene. CDR3 coding DNA: TGTGCCAGCAGCTCGGGGGGACAGGGAGTCTCTGGAAACACCATATATTTT. Translating it yields CASSSGGQGVSGNTIYF. The complete variable domain, with remaining parts taken from reference TRBV7-2 and TRBJ1-3, reads GAGVSQSPSNKVTEKGKDVELRCDPISGHTALYWYRQSLGQGLEFLIYFQGNSAPDKSGLPSDRFSAERTGGSVSTLTIQRTQQEDSAVYLCASSSGGQGVSGNTIYFGEGSWLTVV.

This clone is a singleton in its sample. This chain links TRBV5-1 with TRBJ2-3; possible D gene TRBD2, 5 bases. This CDR3 spans 16 amino acids. Trimming cost V 0 bases and J 1 base, with 12 bases left between them. The germline gives CDR1 SGHRS, CDR2 YFSETQ. CDR3 DNA: TGCGCCAGCAGCTTGGGAGGGAGACGGGGCACAGATACGCAGTATTTT. As protein: CASSLGGRRGTDTQYF.

This chain links TRBV13 with TRBJ2-2; D is perhaps TRBD2 (6 bases). There are 17 residues in the CDR3. Germline CDR1 reads PRHDT; CDR2 reads FYEKMQ (reference sequence). Between the trimmed V and J ends, which lost 6 bases and 0 bases, there was a span of 17 bases. As DNA, the CDR3 is TGTGCCAGCAGAGGGCTCCGCGGGACTTCGAACACCGGGGAGCTGTTTTTT. Translated: CASRGLRGTSNTGELFF.

The V gene is TRBV7-3, the J gene TRBJ2-3, with D perhaps matching TRBD1 or TRBD2 (6 bases each). Germline loops: CDR1 SGHTA, CDR2 FQGTGA. Trimming took off 6 bases at V and 5 bases at J, with 9 bases between the two ends. CDR3 length equals 12 residues. The CDR3 nucleotides are TGTGCCAGCAGTAGGGGGGTAGATACGCAGTATTTT. Its protein product is CASSRGVDTQYF.

The chain is built from TRBV4-3 and TRBJ2-3; no clear D. The CDR3 is made up of 14 amino acids. The V and J ends lost 0 bases and 4 bases respectively, with 8 bases between them. Germline lookup yields CDR1 LGHNA and CDR2 YSLEER. The CDR3 nucleotides read TGCGCCAGCAGCCAAGAATTCGTTGCAGATACGCAGTATTTT. It is translated as CASSQEFVADTQYF.

CDR3 residues: CASVSMGGRRQFF. In DNA form, the CDR3 reads TGTGCCAGCGTCTCTATGGGGGGGCGGAGGCAGTTCTTC. This sequence joins TRBV19 and TRBJ2-1; D perhaps matches TRBD2 (7 bases). Trimming left V 9 bases short and J 12 bases short, with 21 bases between. CDR3 length: 13 residues. Germline V gene data show CDR1 as LNHDA and CDR2 as SQIVND (reference sequence). The full variable domain, with the rest looked up from reference TRBV19 and TRBJ2-1, is DGGITQSPKYLFRKEGQNVTLSCEQNLNHDAMYWYRQDPGQGLRLIYYSQIVNDFQKGDIAEGYSVSREKKESFPLTVTSAQKNPTAFYLCASVSMGGRRQFFGPGTRLTVL.

This chain uses TRBV11-1 with TRBJ1-2; D perhaps matches TRBD1 (5 bases). Germline V gives CDR1 SGHAT, CDR2 FQDESV (reference sequence). This CDR3 comprises 13 residues. The V gene lost 5 bases and the J gene lost 5 bases, with 12 bases spanning the gap. The CDR3 reads CASSPTGEYGYTF. The CDR3 DNA follows: TGTGCCAGCAGCCCTACGGGGGAGTATGGCTACACCTTC.